A selection of T cell receptor beta chains follows, all from one sample in a study of beta chain features in type 1 diabetes. The protocol was immunoSEQ multiplex PCR, while the TCRdb copy is restricted to in-frame clones and leaves out a portion. The profile shows about 660,000 clones, about 14% of them singletons. The sequenced material came from naive CD4+ T cells from blood. Every receptor here comes from a man aged 18 to 30 with type 1 diabetes. The CDR3 runs from the conserved cysteine through the conserved F or W. The order of the fields is V gene, J gene, clone size, D gene, CDR3 protein, CDR3 DNA. D genes are given only for firm matches. The listing skips clone size in some rows; elsewhere it reads once, few, many or a size class.

V gene: TRBV21-1; J gene: TRBJ2-4; clone size: few; D gene: .; CDR3 protein: CASSYGFALAKNIQYF; CDR3 DNA: TGTGCCAGCAGCTATGGTTTCGCCCTAGCCAAAAACATTCAGTACTTC
V gene: TRBV30; J gene: TRBJ1-1; clone size: .; D gene: .; CDR3 protein: CAWSDANTEAFF; CDR3 DNA: TGTGCCTGGTCGGACGCGAACACTGAAGCTTTCTTT
V gene: TRBV29-1; J gene: TRBJ1-5; clone size: .; D gene: TRBD1; CDR3 protein: CSATFGTGVGQPQHF; CDR3 DNA: TGCAGCGCCACATTCGGGACAGGGGTTGGTCAGCCCCAGCATTTT
V gene: TRBV30; J gene: TRBJ1-2; clone size: .; D gene: .; CDR3 protein: CAWRAAGANYGYTF; CDR3 DNA: TGTGCCTGGAGGGCGGCGGGGGCGAACTATGGCTACACCTTC
V gene: TRBV29-1; J gene: TRBJ1-1; clone size: .; D gene: TRBD1; CDR3 protein: CSVAMDRVGRAFF; CDR3 DNA: TGCAGCGTCGCGATGGACAGGGTTGGCCGAGCTTTCTTT
V gene: TRBV7-9; J gene: TRBJ1-6; clone size: few; D gene: .; CDR3 protein: CASSLDDSSSPLHF; CDR3 DNA: TGTGCCAGCAGCTTAGACGATTCCTCCTCACCCCTCCACTTT
V gene: TRBV18; J gene: TRBJ1-1; clone size: .; D gene: .; CDR3 protein: CASSPGLLNTEAFF; CDR3 DNA: TGTGCCAGCTCACCGGGACTTTTGAACACTGAAGCTTTCTTT
V gene: TRBV10-3; J gene: TRBJ1-4; clone size: .; D gene: .; CDR3 protein: CAISENSAAGEKLFF; CDR3 DNA: TGTGCCATCAGTGAAAACAGCGCCGCGGGGGAAAAACTGTTTTTT
V gene: TRBV5-4; J gene: TRBJ2-1; clone size: few; D gene: TRBD1; CDR3 protein: CASAADPQRTGLLNEQFF; CDR3 DNA: TGTGCCAGCGCCGCCGACCCCCAAAGGACAGGGCTTCTCAATGAGCAGTTCTTC
V gene: TRBV29-1; J gene: TRBJ1-2; clone size: few; D gene: TRBD1; CDR3 protein: CSVTGAETNYGYTF; CDR3 DNA: TGCAGCGTTACAGGGGCCGAAACTAACTATGGCTACACCTTC
V gene: TRBV27; J gene: TRBJ1-1; clone size: .; D gene: TRBD1; CDR3 protein: CASRLTGLGTEAFF; CDR3 DNA: TGTGCCAGCAGGTTGACAGGGTTGGGAACTGAAGCTTTCTTT
V gene: TRBV9; J gene: TRBJ2-3; clone size: .; D gene: .; CDR3 protein: CASSVHTRTAGADTQYF; CDR3 DNA: TGTGCCAGCAGCGTACACACACGGACTGCAGGCGCAGATACGCAGTATTTT
V gene: TRBV7-8; J gene: TRBJ2-2; clone size: few; D gene: .; CDR3 protein: CASSAGTYANTGELFF; CDR3 DNA: TGTGCCAGCAGCGCCGGGACATACGCGAACACCGGGGAGCTGTTTTTT
V gene: TRBV7-9; J gene: TRBJ2-7; clone size: .; D gene: .; CDR3 protein: CASSVTQNSYEQYF; CDR3 DNA: TGTGCCAGCAGCGTAACACAGAACTCCTACGAGCAGTACTTC
V gene: TRBV30; J gene: TRBJ1-2; clone size: few; D gene: .; CDR3 protein: CAHSPQGVDGYTF; CDR3 DNA: TGTGCCCACTCTCCACAGGGCGTCGATGGCTACACCTTC
V gene: TRBV2; J gene: TRBJ1-4; clone size: .; D gene: .; CDR3 protein: CASSELTATNEKLFF; CDR3 DNA: TGTGCCAGCAGTGAACTGACAGCTACTAATGAAAAACTGTTTTTT
V gene: TRBV6-1; J gene: TRBJ1-2; clone size: .; D gene: .; CDR3 protein: CASSEATGGNYGYTF; CDR3 DNA: TGTGCCAGCAGTGAAGCGACAGGCGGTAACTATGGCTACACCTTC
V gene: TRBV4-2; J gene: TRBJ1-5; clone size: few; D gene: TRBD1; CDR3 protein: CASSLRHDRDNQPQHF; CDR3 DNA: TGTGCCAGCAGCCTGAGACATGACAGGGATAATCAGCCCCAGCATTTT
V gene: TRBV4-3; J gene: TRBJ2-1; clone size: .; D gene: TRBD1; CDR3 protein: CASSQGEGAEGNEQFF; CDR3 DNA: TGCGCCAGCAGCCAAGGCGAGGGGGCCGAGGGAAATGAGCAGTTCTTC
V gene: TRBV12-5; J gene: TRBJ2-3; clone size: few; D gene: .; CDR3 protein: CASGLVSGNTDTQYF; CDR3 DNA: TGTGCTAGTGGTTTGGTATCAGGTAACACAGATACGCAGTATTTT
V gene: TRBV30; J gene: TRBJ1-3; clone size: .; D gene: TRBD1; CDR3 protein: CAWSRPPTGTGNTIYF; CDR3 DNA: TGTGCCTGGAGTCGACCCCCGACAGGGACTGGAAACACCATATATTTT
V gene: TRBV7-7; J gene: TRBJ2-1; clone size: few; D gene: .; CDR3 protein: CASSSSQTTYNEQFF; CDR3 DNA: TGTGCTAGCAGCTCGAGTCAGACTACATACAATGAGCAGTTCTTC
V gene: TRBV14; J gene: TRBJ2-5; clone size: .; D gene: .; CDR3 protein: CASGTAGEPQYF; CDR3 DNA: TGTGCCAGTGGAACGGCAGGCGAGCCCCAGTACTTC
V gene: TRBV2; J gene: TRBJ1-1; clone size: few; D gene: .; CDR3 protein: CASSEAGVTYTEAFF; CDR3 DNA: TGTGCCAGCAGTGAAGCGGGGGTCACGTACACTGAAGCTTTCTTT
V gene: TRBV28; J gene: TRBJ1-1; clone size: once; D gene: .; CDR3 protein: CASSRAEAFF; CDR3 DNA: TGTGCCAGCAGCCGGGCCGAAGCTTTCTTT
V gene: TRBV28; J gene: TRBJ1-2; clone size: .; D gene: TRBD1; CDR3 protein: CASRRGQPAYGYTF; CDR3 DNA: TGTGCCAGCAGGAGGGGACAGCCGGCCTATGGCTACACCTTC
V gene: TRBV28; J gene: TRBJ1-6; clone size: .; D gene: TRBD1; CDR3 protein: CASSAGTGHNSPLHF; CDR3 DNA: TGTGCCAGCAGCGCCGGGACAGGGCATAATTCACCCCTCCACTTT
V gene: TRBV2; J gene: TRBJ2-1; clone size: .; D gene: .; CDR3 protein: CASTLTVSSYNEQFF; CDR3 DNA: TGTGCCAGCACATTGACCGTTAGCTCCTACAATGAGCAGTTCTTC
V gene: TRBV7-9; J gene: TRBJ1-2; clone size: .; D gene: .; CDR3 protein: CASSSREPNYGYTF; CDR3 DNA: TGTGCCAGCAGCTCCAGGGAACCCAACTATGGCTACACCTTC
V gene: TRBV30; J gene: TRBJ2-1; clone size: few; D gene: .; CDR3 protein: CASQQYNEQFF; CDR3 DNA: TGTGCCTCCCAACAATACAATGAGCAGTTCTTC
V gene: TRBV29-1; J gene: TRBJ1-1; clone size: .; D gene: .; CDR3 protein: CSVVGRLNTEAFF; CDR3 DNA: TGCAGCGTTGTAGGCCGGCTGAACACTGAAGCTTTCTTT
V gene: TRBV7-9; J gene: TRBJ2-1; clone size: .; D gene: TRBD2; CDR3 protein: CASSLSLALSYNEQFF; CDR3 DNA: TGTGCCAGCAGCTTATCACTAGCGCTTAGCTACAATGAGCAGTTCTTC
V gene: TRBV30; J gene: TRBJ1-5; clone size: few; D gene: .; CDR3 protein: CAWSLPGLGPQHF; CDR3 DNA: TGTGCCTGGAGCCTCCCCGGCTTGGGCCCCCAGCATTTT
V gene: TRBV7-9; J gene: TRBJ1-1; clone size: .; D gene: TRBD1; CDR3 protein: CASSQDRGNTEAFF; CDR3 DNA: TGTGCCAGCAGTCAGGACAGGGGTAACACTGAAGCTTTCTTT
V gene: TRBV30; J gene: TRBJ1-2; clone size: .; D gene: .; CDR3 protein: CAGRTPTGTWRGYTF; CDR3 DNA: TGTGCCGGTCGCACGCCTACAGGGACATGGCGTGGCTACACCTTC
V gene: TRBV7-9; J gene: TRBJ2-7; clone size: .; D gene: TRBD2; CDR3 protein: CASSLVLAGSYEQYF; CDR3 DNA: TGTGCCAGCAGCTTAGTTCTAGCGGGGTCCTACGAGCAGTACTTC
V gene: TRBV9; J gene: TRBJ2-6; clone size: .; D gene: TRBD1; CDR3 protein: CASSADRFSGANVLTF; CDR3 DNA: TGTGCCAGCAGCGCGGACAGGTTCTCTGGGGCCAACGTCCTGACTTTC
V gene: TRBV10-3; J gene: TRBJ1-6; clone size: .; D gene: TRBD1; CDR3 protein: CAIRGQGPAPLHF; CDR3 DNA: TGTGCCATCAGGGGACAGGGCCCGGCACCCCTCCACTTT
V gene: TRBV7-9; J gene: TRBJ2-3; clone size: .; D gene: .; CDR3 protein: CASSLFGTGTDTQYF; CDR3 DNA: TGTGCCAGCAGCTTGTTCGGGACGGGGACAGATACGCAGTATTTT
V gene: TRBV5-4; J gene: TRBJ1-1; clone size: .; D gene: .; CDR3 protein: CASSLEGPSTEAFF; CDR3 DNA: TGTGCCAGCAGCTTAGAGGGTCCCAGCACTGAAGCTTTCTTT
V gene: TRBV30; J gene: TRBJ2-1; clone size: .; D gene: .; CDR3 protein: CAWLNSGEQFF; CDR3 DNA: TGTGCCTGGCTTAACTCCGGTGAGCAGTTCTTC
V gene: TRBV18; J gene: TRBJ1-2; clone size: .; D gene: TRBD1; CDR3 protein: CASSPRTGDYGYTF; CDR3 DNA: TGTGCCAGCTCACCGAGGACAGGGGACTATGGCTACACCTTC
V gene: TRBV29-1; J gene: TRBJ1-1; clone size: few; D gene: .; CDR3 protein: CSVERGAVTEAFF; CDR3 DNA: TGCAGCGTTGAGAGGGGCGCGGTCACTGAAGCTTTCTTT
V gene: TRBV5-1; J gene: TRBJ2-3; clone size: few; D gene: TRBD2; CDR3 protein: CASSLGTSGGQNTDTQYF; CDR3 DNA: TGCGCCAGCAGCTTGGGCACTAGCGGGGGCCAAAACACAGATACGCAGTATTTT
V gene: TRBV4-3; J gene: TRBJ2-3; clone size: .; D gene: TRBD1; CDR3 protein: CASSQFAGTGGTDTQYF; CDR3 DNA: TGCGCCAGCAGCCAATTCGCCGGGACAGGGGGCACAGATACGCAGTATTTT
V gene: TRBV6-5; J gene: TRBJ2-3; clone size: .; D gene: TRBD2; CDR3 protein: CASRDAGGTDTQYF; CDR3 DNA: TGTGCCAGCAGGGACGCGGGGGGCACAGATACGCAGTATTTT
V gene: TRBV9; J gene: TRBJ2-5; clone size: few; D gene: .; CDR3 protein: CASSVGGRETQYF; CDR3 DNA: TGTGCCAGCAGCGTTGGGGGAAGGGAGACCCAGTACTTC
V gene: TRBV4-2; J gene: TRBJ1-2; clone size: .; D gene: TRBD1; CDR3 protein: CASSQGQGAGRGYTF; CDR3 DNA: TGTGCCAGCAGCCAAGGACAGGGGGCGGGACGGGGCTACACCTTC
V gene: TRBV7-8; J gene: TRBJ2-3; clone size: .; D gene: TRBD2; CDR3 protein: CASSSGLAGGEDTQYF; CDR3 DNA: TGTGCCAGCAGCTCGGGACTAGCGGGGGGCGAAGATACGCAGTATTTT
V gene: TRBV5-1; J gene: TRBJ1-2; clone size: .; D gene: .; CDR3 protein: CASSLTAIYGYTF; CDR3 DNA: TGCGCCAGCAGCTTGACGGCTATCTATGGCTACACCTTC
V gene: TRBV9; J gene: TRBJ2-7; clone size: .; D gene: .; CDR3 protein: CASSDPGTRMTYEQYF; CDR3 DNA: TGTGCCAGCAGCGATCCCGGGACACGGATGACCTACGAGCAGTACTTC
V gene: TRBV6-5; J gene: TRBJ2-7; clone size: few; D gene: TRBD2; CDR3 protein: CASSPGLAFYEQYF; CDR3 DNA: TGTGCCAGCAGCCCGGGACTAGCTTTCTACGAGCAGTACTTC
V gene: TRBV9; J gene: TRBJ1-5; clone size: .; D gene: .; CDR3 protein: CASSVDSYQPQHF; CDR3 DNA: TGTGCCAGCAGCGTAGACAGTTATCAGCCCCAGCATTTT
V gene: TRBV6-5; J gene: TRBJ2-2; clone size: few; D gene: .; CDR3 protein: CASLRQSNTGELFF; CDR3 DNA: TGTGCCAGCTTAAGACAGTCGAACACCGGGGAGCTGTTTTTT
V gene: TRBV7-2; J gene: TRBJ1-2; clone size: few; D gene: .; CDR3 protein: CASSWDGPNYGYTF; CDR3 DNA: TGTGCCAGCAGCTGGGACGGCCCTAACTATGGCTACACCTTC
V gene: TRBV6-5; J gene: TRBJ2-7; clone size: few; D gene: .; CDR3 protein: CASSYSDPALLYEQYF; CDR3 DNA: TGTGCCAGCAGTTACTCAGACCCCGCGCTCCTCTACGAGCAGTACTTC
V gene: TRBV6-5; J gene: TRBJ1-2; clone size: .; D gene: .; CDR3 protein: CASSYGGGYTF; CDR3 DNA: TGTGCCAGCAGTTACGGCGGTGGCTACACCTTC
V gene: TRBV5-1; J gene: TRBJ2-7; clone size: .; D gene: TRBD1; CDR3 protein: CASSFLQGAYEQYF; CDR3 DNA: TGCGCCAGCAGCTTTCTCCAGGGGGCTTATGAGCAGTACTTC
V gene: TRBV7-3; J gene: TRBJ1-1; clone size: few; D gene: TRBD1; CDR3 protein: CASRKSGGQDSTEAFF; CDR3 DNA: TGTGCCAGCAGGAAATCGGGTGGACAGGATTCCACTGAAGCTTTCTTT